This entry concerns a single T cell receptor (beta chain). It has no known antigen specificity. Base-call qualities are not available, and no considerably larger clone is one nucleotide away. The data stem from a study of T cell changes during pregnancy in multiple sclerosis (dated by TCRdb to between 2018 and 2021). With respect to the entire study: In women with multiple sclerosis, the researchers looked at how the T cell repertoire shifted as pregnancy progressed.

The CDR3 covers 19 residues, taking in both the cysteine and the phenylalanine. Of all the DNA, just the CDR3 is kept, 57 bases in frame from base 1. V and J are truncated by 0 bases and 5 bases respectively, leaving an intervening sequence of 23 bases. Reading the germline V gene gives CDR1 LGHNA and CDR2 YSLEER. The library was generated by the immunoSEQ multiplex PCR assay. TCRdb mirrors the immuneACCESS table, restricted to in-frame sequences. Some clones are absent from its copies; in checked studies, under half trace to an unresolved V gene, and the reason for the others is unknown. The sample profile shows 70,000 to 95,000 clones; approximately 92% of them were found once. The ten largest clonotypes hold roughly 2.1% of the sample.

The source is a female donor in good health, enrolled as a control in a pregnancy study. The rearranged chain carries TRBV4-3 and TRBJ1-3; no confident D gene assignment can be made. This material consisted of peripheral blood, taken in the second trimester of pregnancy. For the CDR3, the sequence is CASSQEGPWEISPRNTIYF. At the DNA level, the sequence is TGCGCCAGCAGCCAAGAAGGCCCCTGGGAGATTTCGCCTAGAAACACCATATATTTT.